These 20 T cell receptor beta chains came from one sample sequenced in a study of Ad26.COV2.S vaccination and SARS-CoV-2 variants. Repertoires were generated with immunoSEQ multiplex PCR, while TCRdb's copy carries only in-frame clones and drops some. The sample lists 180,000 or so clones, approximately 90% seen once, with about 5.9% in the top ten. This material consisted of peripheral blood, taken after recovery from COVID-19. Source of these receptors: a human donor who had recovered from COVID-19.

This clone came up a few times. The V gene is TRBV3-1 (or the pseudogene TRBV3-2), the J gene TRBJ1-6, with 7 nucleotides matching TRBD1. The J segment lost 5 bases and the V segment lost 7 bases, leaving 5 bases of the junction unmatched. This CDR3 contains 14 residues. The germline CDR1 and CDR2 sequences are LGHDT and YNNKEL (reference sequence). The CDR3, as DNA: TGTGCCAGCACCCCAGGGGGGCATAATTCACCCCTCCACTTT. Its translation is CASTPGGHNSPLHF.

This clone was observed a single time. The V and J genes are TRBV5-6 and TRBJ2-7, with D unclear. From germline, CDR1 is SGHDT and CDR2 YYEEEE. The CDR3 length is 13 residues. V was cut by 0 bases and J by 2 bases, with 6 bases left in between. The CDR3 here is CASSLDRPYEQYF. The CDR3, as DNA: TGTGCCAGCAGCTTGGACAGACCCTACGAGCAGTACTTC.

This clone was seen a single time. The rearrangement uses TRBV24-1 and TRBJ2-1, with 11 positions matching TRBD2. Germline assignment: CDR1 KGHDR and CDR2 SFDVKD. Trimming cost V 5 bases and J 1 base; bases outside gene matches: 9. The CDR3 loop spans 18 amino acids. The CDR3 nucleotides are TGTGCCACCAGTGGTACTAGCGGGAGCTTTGGTTCCTACAATGAGCAGTTCTTC. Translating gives CATSGTSGSFGSYNEQFF.

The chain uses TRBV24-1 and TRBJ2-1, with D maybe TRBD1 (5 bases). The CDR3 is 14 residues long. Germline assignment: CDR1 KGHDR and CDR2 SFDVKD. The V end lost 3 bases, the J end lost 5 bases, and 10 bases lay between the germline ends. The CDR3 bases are TGTGCCACCAGTGATCTCAGGGTTAACAATGAGCAGTTCTTC. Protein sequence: CATSDLRVNNEQFF.

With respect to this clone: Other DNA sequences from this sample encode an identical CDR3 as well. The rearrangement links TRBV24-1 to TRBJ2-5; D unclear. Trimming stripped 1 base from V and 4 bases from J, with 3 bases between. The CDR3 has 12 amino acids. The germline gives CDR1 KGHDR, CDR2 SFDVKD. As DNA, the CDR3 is TGTGCCACCAGTGATTTCGGAGAGACCCAGTACTTC. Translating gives CATSDFGETQYF.

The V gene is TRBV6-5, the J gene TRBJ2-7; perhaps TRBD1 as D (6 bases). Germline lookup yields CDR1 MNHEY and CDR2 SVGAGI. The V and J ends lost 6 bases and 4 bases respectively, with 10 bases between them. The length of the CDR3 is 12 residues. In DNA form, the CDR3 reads TGTGCCAGCAGCTTCCAGGGGTACGAGCAGTACTTC. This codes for CASSFQGYEQYF.

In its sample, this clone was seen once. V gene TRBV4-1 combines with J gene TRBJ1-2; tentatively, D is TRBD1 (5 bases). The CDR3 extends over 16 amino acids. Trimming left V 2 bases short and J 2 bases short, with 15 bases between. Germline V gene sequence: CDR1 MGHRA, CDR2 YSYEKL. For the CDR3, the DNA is TGCGCCAGCAGCCAACTCCGACAGTTCCTCAACTATGGCTACACCTTC. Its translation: CASSQLRQFLNYGYTF.

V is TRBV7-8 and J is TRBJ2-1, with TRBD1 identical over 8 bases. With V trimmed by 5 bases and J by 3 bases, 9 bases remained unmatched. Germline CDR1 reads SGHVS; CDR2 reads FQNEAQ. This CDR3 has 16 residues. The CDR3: CASSPAGTGGYNEQFF. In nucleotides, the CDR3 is TGTGCCAGCAGCCCAGCAGGGACAGGAGGCTACAATGAGCAGTTCTTC.

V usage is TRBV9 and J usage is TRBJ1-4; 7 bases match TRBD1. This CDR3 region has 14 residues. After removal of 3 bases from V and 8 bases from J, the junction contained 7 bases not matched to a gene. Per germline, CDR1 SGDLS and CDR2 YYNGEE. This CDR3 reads CASSATGSGEKLFF. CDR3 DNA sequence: TGTGCCAGCAGCGCGACAGGGTCGGGGGAAAAACTGTTTTTT.

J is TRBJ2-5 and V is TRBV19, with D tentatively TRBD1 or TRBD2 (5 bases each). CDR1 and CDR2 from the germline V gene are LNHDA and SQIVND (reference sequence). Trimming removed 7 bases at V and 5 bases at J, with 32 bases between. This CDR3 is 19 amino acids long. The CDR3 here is CASTPGGRSSLPRGETQYF. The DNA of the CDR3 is TGTGCCAGTACCCCTGGGGGACGTAGTAGCCTTCCCCGAGGGGAGACCCAGTACTTC.

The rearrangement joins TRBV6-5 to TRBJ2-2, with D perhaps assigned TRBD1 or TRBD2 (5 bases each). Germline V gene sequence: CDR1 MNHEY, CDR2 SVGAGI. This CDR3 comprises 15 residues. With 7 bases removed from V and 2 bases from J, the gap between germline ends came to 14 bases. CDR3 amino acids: CASMPGTLNTGELFF. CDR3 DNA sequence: TGTGCCAGCATGCCAGGGACCTTAAACACCGGGGAGCTGTTTTTT.

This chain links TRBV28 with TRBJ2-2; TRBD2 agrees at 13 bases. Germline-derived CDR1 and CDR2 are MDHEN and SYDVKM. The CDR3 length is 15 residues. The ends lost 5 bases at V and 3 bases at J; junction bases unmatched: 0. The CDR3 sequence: CASSGTSGDTGELFF. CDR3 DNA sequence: TGTGCCAGCAGTGGGACTAGCGGGGACACCGGGGAGCTGTTTTTT.

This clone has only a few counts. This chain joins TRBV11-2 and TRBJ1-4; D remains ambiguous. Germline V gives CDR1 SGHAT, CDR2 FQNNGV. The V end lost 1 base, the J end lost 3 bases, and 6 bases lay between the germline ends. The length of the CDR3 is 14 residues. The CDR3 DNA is TGTGCCAGCAGCTTAGGAGGGTCTAATGAAAAACTGTTTTTT. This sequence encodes CASSLGGSNEKLFF.

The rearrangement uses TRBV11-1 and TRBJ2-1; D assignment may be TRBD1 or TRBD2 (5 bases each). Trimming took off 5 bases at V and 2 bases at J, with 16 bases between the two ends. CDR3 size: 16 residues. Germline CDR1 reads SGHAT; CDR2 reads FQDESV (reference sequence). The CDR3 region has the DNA TGTGCCAGCAGCCTAAAGTCCGGGACGGCCTACAATGAGCAGTTCTTC. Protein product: CASSLKSGTAYNEQFF.

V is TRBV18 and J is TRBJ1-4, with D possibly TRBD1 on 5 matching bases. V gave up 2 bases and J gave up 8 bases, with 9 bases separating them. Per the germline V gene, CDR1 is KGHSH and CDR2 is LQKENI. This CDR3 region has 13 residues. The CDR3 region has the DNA TGTGCCAGCTCACCAAGGGGAGGCGAAAAACTGTTTTTT. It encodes CASSPRGGEKLFF.

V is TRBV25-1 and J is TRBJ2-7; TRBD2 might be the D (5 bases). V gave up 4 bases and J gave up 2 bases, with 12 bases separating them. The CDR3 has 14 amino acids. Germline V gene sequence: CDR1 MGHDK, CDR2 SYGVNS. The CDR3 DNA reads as TGTGCCAGCAGTGGACCGGAGGCCACCTACGAGCAGTACTTC. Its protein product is CASSGPEATYEQYF.

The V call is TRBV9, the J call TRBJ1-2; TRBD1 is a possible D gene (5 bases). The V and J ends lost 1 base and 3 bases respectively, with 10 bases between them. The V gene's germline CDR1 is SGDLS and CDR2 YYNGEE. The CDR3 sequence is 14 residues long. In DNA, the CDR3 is TGTGCCAGCAGCGTACAGGGAAAGGACTATGGCTACACCTTC. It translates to CASSVQGKDYGYTF. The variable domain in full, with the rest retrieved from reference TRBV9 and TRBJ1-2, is DSGVTQTPKHLITATGQRVTLRCSPRSGDLSVYWYQQSLDQGLQFLIQYYNGEERAKGNILERFSAQQFPDLHSELNLSSLELGDSALYFCASSVQGKDYGYTFGSGTRLTVV.

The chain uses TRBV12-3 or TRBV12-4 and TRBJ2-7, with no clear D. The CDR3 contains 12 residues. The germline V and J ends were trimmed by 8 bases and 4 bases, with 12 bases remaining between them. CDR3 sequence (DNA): TGTGCCAGCGGGCAGAGTGGTTACGAGCAGTACTTC. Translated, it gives CASGQSGYEQYF.

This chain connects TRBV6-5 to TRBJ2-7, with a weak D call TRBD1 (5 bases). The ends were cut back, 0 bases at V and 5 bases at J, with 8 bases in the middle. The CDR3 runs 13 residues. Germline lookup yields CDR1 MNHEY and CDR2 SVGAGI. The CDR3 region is CASSYSQGHEQYF. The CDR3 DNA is TGTGCCAGCAGTTACTCCCAGGGCCACGAGCAGTACTTC.

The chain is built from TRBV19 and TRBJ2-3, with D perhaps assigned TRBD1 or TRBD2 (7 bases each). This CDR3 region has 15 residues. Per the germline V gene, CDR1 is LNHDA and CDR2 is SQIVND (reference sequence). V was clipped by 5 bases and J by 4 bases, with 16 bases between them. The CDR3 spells CASSQGEGQSDTQYF. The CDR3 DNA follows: TGTGCCAGTAGTCAGGGGGAGGGCCAGTCAGATACGCAGTATTTT.